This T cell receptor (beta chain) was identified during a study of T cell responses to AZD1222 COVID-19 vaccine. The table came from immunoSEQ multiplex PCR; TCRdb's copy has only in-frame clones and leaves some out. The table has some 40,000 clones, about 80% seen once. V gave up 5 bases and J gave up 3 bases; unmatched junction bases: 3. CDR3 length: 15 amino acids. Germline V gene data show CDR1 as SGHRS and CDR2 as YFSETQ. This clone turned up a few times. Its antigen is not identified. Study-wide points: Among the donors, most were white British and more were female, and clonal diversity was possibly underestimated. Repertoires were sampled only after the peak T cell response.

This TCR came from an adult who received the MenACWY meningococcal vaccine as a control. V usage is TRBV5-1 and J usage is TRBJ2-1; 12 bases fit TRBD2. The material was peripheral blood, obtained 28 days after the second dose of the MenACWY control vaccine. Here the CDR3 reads CASSRLAGDYNEQFF. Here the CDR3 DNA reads TGCGCCAGCAGTCGACTAGCGGGGGACTACAATGAGCAGTTCTTC.